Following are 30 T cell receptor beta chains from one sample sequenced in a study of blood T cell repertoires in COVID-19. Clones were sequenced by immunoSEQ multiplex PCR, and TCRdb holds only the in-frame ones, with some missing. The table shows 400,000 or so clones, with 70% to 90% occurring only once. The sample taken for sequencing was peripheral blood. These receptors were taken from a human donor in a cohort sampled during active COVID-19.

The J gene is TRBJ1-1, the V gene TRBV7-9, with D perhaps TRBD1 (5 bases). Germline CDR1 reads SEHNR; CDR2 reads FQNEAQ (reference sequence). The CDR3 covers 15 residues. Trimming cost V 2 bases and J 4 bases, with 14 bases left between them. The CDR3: CASSLIRGRATEAFF. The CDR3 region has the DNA TGTGCCAGCAGCTTAATAAGGGGCAGGGCCACTGAAGCTTTCTTT.

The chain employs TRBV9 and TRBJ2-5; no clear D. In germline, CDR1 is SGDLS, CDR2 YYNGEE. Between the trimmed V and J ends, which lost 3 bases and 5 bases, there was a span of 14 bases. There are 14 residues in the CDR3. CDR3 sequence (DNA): TGTGCCAGCAGCGCTGGCCTGGGCAGGGAGACCCAGTACTTC. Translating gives CASSAGLGRETQYF.

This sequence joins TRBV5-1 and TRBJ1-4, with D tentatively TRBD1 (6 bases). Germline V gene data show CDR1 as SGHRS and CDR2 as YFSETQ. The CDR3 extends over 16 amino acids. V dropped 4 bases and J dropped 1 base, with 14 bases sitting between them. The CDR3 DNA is TGCGCCAGCAGCAGATTGGGGGCGAGAACTAATGAAAAACTGTTTTTT. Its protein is CASSRLGARTNEKLFF.

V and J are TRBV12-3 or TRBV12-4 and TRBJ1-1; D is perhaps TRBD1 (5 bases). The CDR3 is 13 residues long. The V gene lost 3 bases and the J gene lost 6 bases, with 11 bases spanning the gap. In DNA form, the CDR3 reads TGTGCCAGCAGTTTTCGCGCAGGGTCTGAAGCTTTCTTT. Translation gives CASSFRAGSEAFF.

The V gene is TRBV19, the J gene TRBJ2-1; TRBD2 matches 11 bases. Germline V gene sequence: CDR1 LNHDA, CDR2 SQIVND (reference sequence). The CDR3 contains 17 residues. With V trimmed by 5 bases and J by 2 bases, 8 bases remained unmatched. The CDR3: CASSPPLAGGPYNEQFF. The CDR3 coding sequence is TGTGCCAGTAGTCCCCCTCTAGCGGGAGGCCCCTACAATGAGCAGTTCTTC.

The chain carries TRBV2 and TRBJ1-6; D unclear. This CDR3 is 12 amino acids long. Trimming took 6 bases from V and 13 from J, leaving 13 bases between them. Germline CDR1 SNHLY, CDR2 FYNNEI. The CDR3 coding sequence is TGTGCCAGCAGGGGCCGCGGGGATCCCCTCCACTTT. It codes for CASRGRGDPLHF.

The CDR3, as DNA: TGTGCCAGCAGACACCGGGACAGAACGGTGTTGGGCTACACCTTC. Translating it yields CASRHRDRTVLGYTF. V and J are TRBV6-5 and TRBJ1-2, with 7 bases lining up with TRBD1. This CDR3 is 15 amino acids long. The ends lost 6 bases at V and 8 bases at J; junction bases unmatched: 15. In germline, CDR1 is MNHEY, CDR2 SVGAGI.

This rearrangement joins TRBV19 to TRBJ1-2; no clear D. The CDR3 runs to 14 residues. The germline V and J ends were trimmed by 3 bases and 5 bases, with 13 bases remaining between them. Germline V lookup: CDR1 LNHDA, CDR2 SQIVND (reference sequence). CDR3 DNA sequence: TGTGCCAGTAGTATTCCGCGAACCCCATATGGCTACACCTTC. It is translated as CASSIPRTPYGYTF. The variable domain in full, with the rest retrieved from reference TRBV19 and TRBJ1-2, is DGGITQSPKYLFRKEGQNVTLSCEQNLNHDAMYWYRQDPGQGLRLIYYSQIVNDFQKGDIAEGYSVSREKKESFPLTVTSAQKNPTAFYLCASSIPRTPYGYTFGSGTRLTVV.

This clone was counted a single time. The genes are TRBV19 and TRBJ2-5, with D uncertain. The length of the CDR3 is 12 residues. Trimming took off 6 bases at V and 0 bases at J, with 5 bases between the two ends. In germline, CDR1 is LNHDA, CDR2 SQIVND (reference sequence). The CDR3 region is CASSDNQETQYF. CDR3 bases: TGTGCCAGTAGCGACAACCAAGAGACCCAGTACTTC. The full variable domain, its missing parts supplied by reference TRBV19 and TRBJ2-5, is DGGITQSPKYLFRKEGQNVTLSCEQNLNHDAMYWYRQDPGQGLRLIYYSQIVNDFQKGDIAEGYSVSREKKESFPLTVTSAQKNPTAFYLCASSDNQETQYFGPGTRLLVL.

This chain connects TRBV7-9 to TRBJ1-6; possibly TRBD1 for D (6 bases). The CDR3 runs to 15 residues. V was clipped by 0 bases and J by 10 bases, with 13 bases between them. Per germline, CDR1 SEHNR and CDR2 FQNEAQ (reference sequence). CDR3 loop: CASSLAGARGSPLHF. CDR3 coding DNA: TGTGCCAGCAGCTTAGCGGGGGCGCGAGGGTCACCCCTCCACTTT.

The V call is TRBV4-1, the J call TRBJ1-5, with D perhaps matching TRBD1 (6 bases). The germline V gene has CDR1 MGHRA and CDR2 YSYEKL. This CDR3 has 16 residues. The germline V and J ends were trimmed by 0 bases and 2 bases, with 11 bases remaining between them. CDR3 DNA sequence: TGCGCCAGCAGCCAAGATGCAGGGGATGGCAATCAGCCCCAGCATTTT. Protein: CASSQDAGDGNQPQHF.

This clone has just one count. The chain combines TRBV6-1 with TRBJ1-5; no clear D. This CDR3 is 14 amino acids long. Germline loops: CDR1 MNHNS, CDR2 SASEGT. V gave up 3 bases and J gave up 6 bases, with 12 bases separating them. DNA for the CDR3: TGTGCCAGCAGTGATGCTGTTGCGGGTCAGCCCCAGCATTTT. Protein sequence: CASSDAVAGQPQHF.

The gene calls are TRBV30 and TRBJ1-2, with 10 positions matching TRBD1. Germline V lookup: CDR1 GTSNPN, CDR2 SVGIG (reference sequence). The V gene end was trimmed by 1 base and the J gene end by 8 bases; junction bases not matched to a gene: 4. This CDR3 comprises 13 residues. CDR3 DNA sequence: TGTGCCTGGAGTGGACAGGGGGCATCGGGCTACACCTTC. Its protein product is CAWSGQGASGYTF.

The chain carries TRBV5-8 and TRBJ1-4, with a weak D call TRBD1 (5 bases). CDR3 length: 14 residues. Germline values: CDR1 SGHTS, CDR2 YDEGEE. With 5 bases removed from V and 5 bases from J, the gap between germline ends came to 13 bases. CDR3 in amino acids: CASSPIGGNEKLFF. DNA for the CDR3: TGTGCCAGCAGTCCGATTGGGGGGAATGAAAAACTGTTTTTT.

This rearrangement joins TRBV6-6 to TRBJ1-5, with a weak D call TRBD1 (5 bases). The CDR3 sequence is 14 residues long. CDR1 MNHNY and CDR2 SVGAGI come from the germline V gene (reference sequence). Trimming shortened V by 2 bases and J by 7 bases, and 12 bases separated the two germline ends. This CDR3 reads CASSYQGMKQPQHF. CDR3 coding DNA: TGTGCCAGCAGTTACCAGGGTATGAAACAGCCCCAGCATTTT.

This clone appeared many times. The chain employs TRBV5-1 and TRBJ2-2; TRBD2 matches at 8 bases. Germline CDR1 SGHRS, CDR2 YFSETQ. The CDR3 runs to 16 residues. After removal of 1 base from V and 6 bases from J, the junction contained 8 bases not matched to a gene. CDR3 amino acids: CASSLNRLAWAGELFF. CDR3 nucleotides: TGCGCCAGCAGCTTGAACCGACTAGCGTGGGCCGGGGAGCTGTTTTTT.

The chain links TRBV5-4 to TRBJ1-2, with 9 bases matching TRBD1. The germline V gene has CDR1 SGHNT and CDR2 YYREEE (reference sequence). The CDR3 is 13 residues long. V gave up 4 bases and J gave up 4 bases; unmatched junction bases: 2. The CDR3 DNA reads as TGTGCCAGCAGCCCGACAGGGGGCTATGGCTACACCTTC. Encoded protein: CASSPTGGYGYTF.

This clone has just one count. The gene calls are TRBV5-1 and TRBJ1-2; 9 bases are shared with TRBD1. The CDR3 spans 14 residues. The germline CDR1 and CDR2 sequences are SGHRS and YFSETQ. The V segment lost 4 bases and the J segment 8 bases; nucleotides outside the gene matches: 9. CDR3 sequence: CASSPRTGEEGYTF. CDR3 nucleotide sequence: TGCGCCAGCAGCCCCCGGACAGGGGAGGAAGGCTACACCTTC.

The CDR3 protein is CASSGFGGKLTGELFF. The CDR3 region has the DNA TGCGCCAGCAGTGGCTTTGGGGGGAAATTAACCGGGGAGCTGTTTTTT. The chain carries TRBV10-1 and TRBJ2-2, with D tentatively TRBD2 (6 bases). In germline, CDR1 is WNHNN, CDR2 SYGVQD (reference sequence). V gave up 4 bases and J gave up 5 bases, with 17 bases separating them. CDR3 length: 16 residues.

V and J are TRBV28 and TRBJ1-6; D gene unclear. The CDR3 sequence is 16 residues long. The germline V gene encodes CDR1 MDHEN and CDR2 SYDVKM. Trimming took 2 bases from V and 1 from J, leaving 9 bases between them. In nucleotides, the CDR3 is TGTGCCAGCAGTTTAAGGAGGGTTTCCTATAATTCACCCCTCCACTTT. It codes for CASSLRRVSYNSPLHF.

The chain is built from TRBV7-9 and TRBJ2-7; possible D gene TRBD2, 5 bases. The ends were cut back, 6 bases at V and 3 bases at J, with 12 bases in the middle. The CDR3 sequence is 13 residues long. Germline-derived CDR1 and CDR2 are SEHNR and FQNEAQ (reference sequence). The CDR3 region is CASSTRASYEQYF. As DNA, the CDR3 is TGTGCCAGCAGTACTAGGGCAAGCTACGAGCAGTACTTC.

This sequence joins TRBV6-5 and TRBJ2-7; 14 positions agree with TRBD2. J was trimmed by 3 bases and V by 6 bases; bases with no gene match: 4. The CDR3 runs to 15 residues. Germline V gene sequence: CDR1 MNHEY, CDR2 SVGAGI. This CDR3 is CASSGTSGSFYEQYF. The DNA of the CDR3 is TGTGCCAGCAGCGGGACTAGCGGGAGTTTCTACGAGCAGTACTTC.

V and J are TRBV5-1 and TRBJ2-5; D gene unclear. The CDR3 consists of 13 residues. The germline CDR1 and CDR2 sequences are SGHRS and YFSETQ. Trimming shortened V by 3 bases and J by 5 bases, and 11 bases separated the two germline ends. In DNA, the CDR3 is TGCGCCAGCAGCTGGAACGGAGAGGAGACCCAGTACTTC. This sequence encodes CASSWNGEETQYF.

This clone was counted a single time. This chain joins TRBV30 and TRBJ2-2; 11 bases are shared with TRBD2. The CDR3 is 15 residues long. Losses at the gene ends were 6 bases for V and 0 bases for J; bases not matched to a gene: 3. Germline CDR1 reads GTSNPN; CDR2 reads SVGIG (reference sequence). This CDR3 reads CACVTSGANTGELFF. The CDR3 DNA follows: TGTGCCTGCGTGACTAGCGGGGCGAACACCGGGGAGCTGTTTTTT.

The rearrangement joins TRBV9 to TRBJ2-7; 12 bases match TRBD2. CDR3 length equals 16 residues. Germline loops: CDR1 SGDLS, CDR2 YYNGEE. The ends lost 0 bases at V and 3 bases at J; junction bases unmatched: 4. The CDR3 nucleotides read TGTGCCAGCAGCGTAGGGCTAGCGGGAGGGATCTACGAGCAGTACTTC. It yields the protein CASSVGLAGGIYEQYF.

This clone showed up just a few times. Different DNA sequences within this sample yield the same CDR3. The CDR3 nucleotides read TGTGCCAGCAGCGTAGGACTAGCGGGCTACAATGAGCAGTTCTTC. Its translation is CASSVGLAGYNEQFF. The chain employs TRBV9 and TRBJ2-1; 10 nucleotides agree with TRBD2. The CDR3 has 15 amino acids. V shed 0 bases, J shed 3 bases, and the junction held 0 bases outside the gene matches. Germline assignment: CDR1 SGDLS and CDR2 YYNGEE.

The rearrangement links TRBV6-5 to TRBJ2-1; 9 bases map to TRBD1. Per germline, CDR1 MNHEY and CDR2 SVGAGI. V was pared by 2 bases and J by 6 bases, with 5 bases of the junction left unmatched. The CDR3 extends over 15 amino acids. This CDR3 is CASSYRRQGGNEQFF. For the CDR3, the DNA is TGTGCCAGCAGTTACCGGAGACAGGGGGGCAATGAGCAGTTCTTC.

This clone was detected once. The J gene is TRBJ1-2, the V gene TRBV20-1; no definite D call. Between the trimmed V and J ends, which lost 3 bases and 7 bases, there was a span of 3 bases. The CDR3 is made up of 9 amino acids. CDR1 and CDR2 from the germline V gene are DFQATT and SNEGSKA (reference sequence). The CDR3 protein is CSASRGYTF. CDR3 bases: TGCAGTGCTAGTCGTGGCTACACCTTC.

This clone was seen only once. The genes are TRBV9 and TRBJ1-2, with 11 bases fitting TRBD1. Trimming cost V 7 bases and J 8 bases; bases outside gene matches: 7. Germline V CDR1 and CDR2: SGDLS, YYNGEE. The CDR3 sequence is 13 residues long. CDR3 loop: CASGQDRGQGYTF. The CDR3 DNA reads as TGTGCCAGCGGTCAGGACAGGGGGCAAGGCTACACCTTC. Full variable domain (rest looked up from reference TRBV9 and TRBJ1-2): DSGVTQTPKHLITATGQRVTLRCSPRSGDLSVYWYQQSLDQGLQFLIQYYNGEERAKGNILERFSAQQFPDLHSELNLSSLELGDSALYFCASGQDRGQGYTFGSGTRLTVV.

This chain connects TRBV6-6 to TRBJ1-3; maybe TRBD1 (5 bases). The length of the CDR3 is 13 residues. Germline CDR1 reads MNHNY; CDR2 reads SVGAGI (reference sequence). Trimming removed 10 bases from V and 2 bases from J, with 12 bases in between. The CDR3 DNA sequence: TGTGCCACTCGCGGGACCGCTGGAAACACCATATATTTT. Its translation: CATRGTAGNTIYF.